The 17 T cell receptor beta chains below were found in one sample sequenced in a study of PD-1 blockade in mismatch repair-deficient tumors. The antigens of these receptors remain unknown. Generated by immunoSEQ multiplex PCR, the TCRdb table keeps only in-frame clones and is missing some. The data contain around 14,000 clones, roughly four fifths of them singletons. This sample's time point: roughly 11-day in vitro stimulation with candidate neoantigen peptide 5. The starting material was cells cultured in vitro, obtained from a patient treated with pembrolizumab. These receptors came from an adult with mismatch repair-deficient cancer.

The chain carries TRBV6-5 and TRBJ2-1, with 8 bases that match TRBD1. Trimming removed 0 bases from V and 3 bases from J; junction bases left unmatched: 4. The V gene's germline CDR1 is MNHEY and CDR2 SVGAGI. The CDR3 consists of 16 residues. CDR3 sequence reads: CASSYSPGQDYNEQFF. The CDR3 DNA is TGTGCCAGCAGTTACTCCCCGGGACAGGACTACAATGAGCAGTTCTTC.

This clone was recorded only once. The chain uses TRBV10-2 and TRBJ2-5; 8 bases fit TRBD1. V lost 0 bases to trimming and J lost 5 bases; unmatched junction nucleotides: 11. CDR1 and CDR2 from the germline V gene are WSHSY and SAAADI. This CDR3 is built from 17 residues. CDR3 protein: CASSESLTGEGGETQYF. CDR3 nucleotides: TGCGCCAGCAGTGAGTCCCTGACAGGGGAAGGAGGGGAGACCCAGTACTTC.

V and J are TRBV6-7 and TRBJ1-2; tentatively, D is TRBD1 (6 bases). TRBV6-7 is annotated as an ORF whose role is uncertain. The CDR3 covers 13 residues. V was cut by 11 bases and J by 5 bases, with 18 bases left in between. The CDR3 sequence is CAFPVGGGYGYTF. The CDR3 DNA reads as TGTGCCTTCCCGGTTGGGGGCGGTTATGGCTACACCTTC.

The chain uses TRBV11-3 and TRBJ2-7; D call uncertain. The CDR3 is made up of 13 amino acids. Germline CDR1 reads SGHNT; CDR2 reads YENEEA. V lost 5 bases to trimming and J lost 3 bases, with 11 bases between them. CDR3 protein: CASSVGGDYEQYF. DNA for the CDR3: TGTGCCAGCAGCGTTGGTGGGGACTACGAGCAGTACTTC.

V and J are TRBV7-9 and TRBJ1-2; D remains unclear. Trimming removed 1 base at V and 7 bases at J, with 10 bases between. Germline CDR1 is SEHNR and CDR2 is FQNEAQ (reference sequence). CDR3 length: 13 residues. The CDR3 reads CASSLGVTGGYTF. For the CDR3, the DNA is TGTGCCAGCAGCTTAGGCGTGACGGGTGGCTACACCTTC.

The J gene is TRBJ1-5, the V gene TRBV5-1, with TRBD1 as a possible D gene (5 bases). This CDR3 region has 16 residues. V was pared by 1 base and J by 2 bases, with 13 bases between. From germline, CDR1 is SGHRS and CDR2 YFSETQ. The CDR3 DNA sequence: TGCGCCAGCAGCTTGACGGGGATGGGGGGCAATCAGCCCCAGCATTTT. Amino acids: CASSLTGMGGNQPQHF.

The chain links TRBV4-1 to TRBJ2-1; D possibly corresponds to TRBD2 (6 bases). The germline gives CDR1 MGHRA, CDR2 YSYEKL. CDR3 length equals 15 residues. V was trimmed by 1 base and J by 5 bases, leaving 12 bases between them. The CDR3 DNA reads as TGCGCCAGCAGCCAAGTCGGGAGCGGTGACAATGAGCAGTTCTTC. It codes for CASSQVGSGDNEQFF.

The chain employs TRBV30 and TRBJ1-5; a possible D gene is TRBD1 (6 bases). The ends were cut back, 5 bases at V and 6 bases at J, with 14 bases in the middle. The V gene's germline CDR1 is GTSNPN and CDR2 SVGIG (reference sequence). The CDR3 runs 13 residues. CDR3 sequence: CAWGQIRIQPQHF. CDR3 nucleotide sequence: TGTGCCTGGGGACAGATACGGATTCAGCCCCAGCATTTT.

The CDR3 nucleotides are TGTGCCAGCAGCTCTCATCCCGGGAAGGAAGCTTTCTTT. It specifies CASSSHPGKEAFF. The chain links TRBV28 to TRBJ1-1; D not certain. Trimming pared 6 bases from V and 8 bases from J, leaving 16 bases between. Germline CDR1 is MDHEN and CDR2 is SYDVKM. This CDR3 is built from 13 residues.

The chain employs TRBV30 and TRBJ1-5; D is uncertain. The CDR3 runs to 10 residues. Trimming cost V 4 bases and J 7 bases, with 5 bases left between them. Germline lookup yields CDR1 GTSNPN and CDR2 SVGIG (reference sequence). This chain's CDR3 is CAWIKQPQHF. DNA for the CDR3: TGTGCCTGGATTAAGCAGCCCCAGCATTTT.

The chain uses TRBV28 and TRBJ2-5; D gene ambiguous. The V end was cut by 1 base, the J end by 5 bases, with 5 bases between. Germline V gene sequence: CDR1 MDHEN, CDR2 SYDVKM. The CDR3 sequence is 12 residues long. CDR3 in DNA: TGTGCCAGCAGTTTATTTGAGGAGACCCAGTACTTC. Its translation is CASSLFEETQYF.

For the CDR3, the DNA is TGTGCCAGTAGTAATGCCCAGGGGGCGTCTTTCTTT. Encoded protein: CASSNAQGASFF. The rearrangement uses TRBV19 and TRBJ1-1; TRBD1 matches 8 bases. The CDR3 covers 12 residues. CDR1 and CDR2 (germline): LNHDA, SQIVND (reference sequence). J was trimmed by 12 bases and V by 4 bases; bases with no gene match: 7.

CDR3 sequence: CASSAPAGNTGELFF. The CDR3 DNA is TGTGCCAGCAGCGCCCCAGCGGGGAACACCGGGGAGCTGTTTTTT. This chain connects TRBV9 to TRBJ2-2, with D possibly being TRBD2 (6 bases). Germline V gene lookup returns CDR1 SGDLS and CDR2 YYNGEE. The CDR3 loop spans 15 amino acids. V lost 3 bases and J lost 1, with 10 bases in between. Using reference TRBV9 and TRBJ2-2 for the parts outside the CDR3, the full variable domain is DSGVTQTPKHLITATGQRVTLRCSPRSGDLSVYWYQQSLDQGLQFLIQYYNGEERAKGNILERFSAQQFPDLHSELNLSSLELGDSALYFCASSAPAGNTGELFFGEGSRLTVL.

The chain employs TRBV27 and TRBJ1-6, with D possibly TRBD1 on 5 matching bases. This CDR3 is 14 amino acids long. Germline V CDR1 and CDR2: MNHEY, SMNVEV (reference sequence). V shed 2 bases and J shed 6 bases, with 8 bases lying between them. The CDR3 region is CASSLEGFNSPLHF. In DNA form, the CDR3 reads TGTGCCAGCAGTTTAGAGGGGTTTAATTCACCCCTCCACTTT.

The chain combines TRBV9 with TRBJ2-1; maybe TRBD2 (6 bases). CDR3 length: 14 amino acids. V dropped 0 bases and J dropped 4 bases, with 8 bases sitting between them. Germline V gene lookup returns CDR1 SGDLS and CDR2 YYNGEE. The CDR3 DNA sequence: TGTGCCAGCAGCGTAGTAGGACTATACAATGAGCAGTTCTTC. It encodes CASSVVGLYNEQFF.

The V and J genes are TRBV5-1 and TRBJ1-4; D remains ambiguous. Deletions cut 1 base from V and 0 bases from J, with 13 bases between. The CDR3 consists of 17 residues. In germline, CDR1 is SGHRS, CDR2 YFSETQ. Here the CDR3 reads CASSLRQSSATNEKLFF. In nucleotides, the CDR3 is TGCGCCAGCAGCTTGCGACAAAGCAGTGCAACTAATGAAAAACTGTTTTTT. The complete variable domain, with remaining parts taken from reference TRBV5-1 and TRBJ1-4, reads KAGVTQTPRYLIKTRGQQVTLSCSPISGHRSVSWYQQTPGQGLQFLFEYFSETQRNKGNFPGRFSGRQFSNSRSEMNVSTLELGDSALYLCASSLRQSSATNEKLFFGSGTQLSVL.

This clone turned up a few times. The rearrangement uses TRBV21-1 and TRBJ2-7; whether TRBD2, the table's D call, matches the DNA was not checked. TRBV21-1 corresponds to a pseudogene. The CDR3 has 15 amino acids. CDR3: CASSLKPDWTYEQYF. DNA of the CDR3: TGTGCCAGCAGCCTTAAACCGGACTGGACCTACGAGCAGTACTTC.